Sequencing of this TCR beta chain was carried out in a study of T cells of healthy individuals. This clonotype occurred a few times. TCRdb recomputed calls from the 5' RACE reads with MiXCR, one row per CDR3 protein. The sample carries some 82,000 distinct CDR3 sequences, roughly 5% recorded once. The CDR3 runs to 13 residues. The V gene's germline CDR1 is SNHLY and CDR2 FYNNEI. Trimming removed 6 bases from V and 2 bases from J, with 10 bases in between. The chain employs TRBV2 and TRBJ1-1; no firm D call. This clonotype was obtained from a female donor in good health. CDR3 amino acids: CASSGDFNTEAFF. CDR3 DNA sequence: TGTGCCAGCAGCGGGGATTTTAACACTGAAGCTTTCTTT.